These T cell receptor beta chains were read from a single sample in a study of Graves' ophthalmopathy and Graves' hyperthyroidism. TCRdb processed the multiplex PCR reads anew with MiXCR; each CDR3 protein has one entry. Found here are 740,000 or so distinct CDR3 sequences, about 44% of them singletons; the top ten hold approximately 46%. What was sequenced was peripheral blood. These receptors all stem from an adult man with Graves' ophthalmopathy. Each CDR3 is given with its conserved first and last residue. D genes are given only for firm matches. Expanded clones are given a class, and other clones once, few, many or no size at all.

j_gene	abundance	len	v_gene	d_gene	CDR3aa	CDR3nt
TRBJ2-7	few	14	TRBV7-8	TRBD2	CASSNPSGAHEQYF	TGTGCCAGCAGCAACCCTAGCGGAGCTCACGAGCAGTACTTC
TRBJ1-1	many	13	TRBV29-1	.	CSAPTAANTEAFF	TGCAGCGCTCCGACGGCCGCGAACACTGAAGCTTTCTTT
TRBJ1-4	many	16	TRBV7-2	.	CASSLDSARSNEKLFF	TGTGCCAGCAGCTTAGATTCGGCGCGCAGTAATGAAAAACTGTTTTTT
TRBJ2-3	.	13	TRBV11-2	TRBD2	CASGRGGTDTQYF	TGTGCCAGCGGGCGGGGGGGCACAGATACGCAGTATTTT
TRBJ2-5	few	16	TRBV11-2	TRBD2	CASSSRRTSRGETQYF	TGTGCCAGCAGCTCCAGAAGGACTAGCCGAGGAGAGACCCAGTACTTC
TRBJ2-5	.	16	TRBV7-9	TRBD1	CASSLGAGQGRETQYF	TGTGCCAGCAGCTTAGGCGCGGGACAGGGTCGGGAGACCCAGTACTTC
TRBJ2-5	.	14	TRBV7-9	.	CASSWEWNQETQYF	TGTGCCAGCAGCTGGGAGTGGAACCAAGAGACCCAGTACTTC
TRBJ1-4	.	16	TRBV7-6	TRBD1	CASSYRGPATNEKLFF	TGTGCCAGCAGCTACAGGGGGCCGGCAACTAATGAAAAACTGTTTTTT
TRBJ1-5	.	15	TRBV24-1	.	CASSWGGAPYQPQHF	TGTGCCAGCAGTTGGGGAGGGGCGCCTTACCAGCCCCAGCATTTT
TRBJ1-6	.	12	TRBV11-2	.	CASRGTVQPLHF	TGTGCCAGCAGGGGGACGGTACAACCCCTCCACTTT
TRBJ1-5	.	14	TRBV6-1	.	CASSERHRAQPQHF	TGTGCCAGCAGTGAAAGACACAGGGCTCAGCCCCAGCATTTT
TRBJ2-2	.	12	TRBV29-1	TRBD2	CSTGLASGELFF	TGCAGCACAGGACTAGCGTCCGGGGAGCTGTTTTTT
TRBJ2-2	few	18	TRBV7-2	TRBD2	CASSPGLAADTNTGELFF	TGTGCCAGCAGCCCAGGACTAGCGGCAGATACGAACACCGGGGAGCTGTTTTTT
TRBJ2-5	many	18	TRBV7-6	TRBD2	CASSFLAVTSGSWETQYF	TGTGCCAGCAGCTTCCTCGCGGTGACTAGCGGGAGCTGGGAGACCCAGTACTTC
TRBJ1-5	.	15	TRBV10-2	.	CASSQEWVSNQPQHF	TGCGCCAGCAGCCAAGAATGGGTTAGCAATCAGCCCCAGCATTTT
TRBJ1-5	.	16	TRBV24-1	TRBD1	CASSYSNRGSNQPQHF	TGTGCCAGCAGTTACTCAAACAGGGGTAGCAATCAGCCCCAGCATTTT
TRBJ1-1	.	14	TRBV19	TRBD1	CASSIGQGFTEAFF	TGTGCCAGTAGTATTGGACAGGGGTTCACTGAAGCTTTCTTT
TRBJ1-2	many	14	TRBV7-8	.	CASSHAGSDYGYTF	TGTGCCAGCAGCCATGCGGGGAGCGACTATGGCTACACCTTC
TRBJ2-7	.	15	TRBV20-1	.	CSASSVTSSRGEQYF	TGCAGTGCTAGTTCGGTTACTTCTTCGAGGGGGGAGCAGTACTTC
TRBJ1-1	many	12	TRBV2	.	CASRRQATEAFF	TGTGCCAGCAGGCGACAGGCTACTGAAGCTTTCTTT
TRBJ2-2	.	14	TRBV25-1	.	CASSLRRGGGELFF	TGTGCCAGCAGTCTCCGCAGGGGAGGCGGGGAGCTGTTTTTT
TRBJ1-2	few	14	TRBV19	.	CASSIFGSNYGYTF	TGTGCCAGTAGTATTTTTGGGTCTAACTATGGCTACACCTTC
TRBJ1-2	.	14	TRBV9	TRBD1	CASSVGTGAYGYTF	TGTGCCAGCTCAGTTGGGACAGGAGCCTATGGCTACACCTTC
TRBJ1-1	.	15	TRBV6-6	.	CASSQWGTANTEAFF	TGTGCCAGCAGTCAGTGGGGCACCGCTAACACTGAAGCTTTCTTT
TRBJ2-7	.	14	TRBV15	TRBD1	CATSRAGQGYGQYF	TGTGCCACCAGCAGAGCGGGACAGGGCTACGGGCAGTACTTC
TRBJ1-1	.	13	TRBV24-1	TRBD1	CATRDRANTEAFF	TGTGCCACCAGGGACAGGGCGAACACTGAAGCTTTCTTT
TRBJ1-1	.	13	TRBV9	.	CASSGAAGAEAFF	TGTGCCAGCAGCGGTGCGGCAGGGGCTGAAGCTTTCTTT
TRBJ1-6	many	14	TRBV10-1	TRBD1	CASRNRGRNSPLHF	TGCGCCAGCAGGAACAGGGGGCGGAATTCACCCCTCCACTTT
TRBJ1-4	few	15	TRBV6-5	.	CASSHGRSTNEKLFF	TGTGCCAGCAGTCACGGACGGTCAACTAATGAAAAACTGTTTTTT
TRBJ2-2	.	15	TRBV20-1	TRBD2	CSASGGEGGTGELFF	TGCAGTGCTAGCGGTGGGGAGGGAGGGACCGGGGAGCTGTTTTTT
TRBJ2-5	.	14	TRBV11-2	.	CASSRRVLGETQYF	TGTGCCAGCAGCCGGCGTGTCCTGGGGGAGACCCAGTACTTC
TRBJ2-5	.	15	TRBV7-9	.	CASSFSGQSQETQYF	TGTGCCAGCAGCTTCTCGGGACAAAGCCAAGAGACCCAGTACTTC
TRBJ1-6	few	17	TRBV7-9	.	CASSDATTGLGNSPLHF	TGTGCCAGCAGCGACGCAACAACAGGGCTCGGTAATTCACCCCTCCACTTT
TRBJ1-5	.	13	TRBV19	.	CAGSIGSNQPQHF	TGTGCCGGTAGTATCGGGAGCAATCAGCCCCAGCATTTT
TRBJ2-6	.	18	TRBV25-1	.	CASRPGGRPNSGANVLTF	TGTGCCAGCAGGCCCGGGGGGCGCCCTAACTCTGGGGCCAACGTCCTGACTTTC
TRBJ1-5	many	12	TRBV20-1	TRBD1	CSASTGDQPQHF	TGCAGTGCCTCGACAGGGGACCAGCCCCAGCATTTT
TRBJ1-1	many	17	TRBV19	.	CASSTHTRDKWNTEAFF	TGTGCCAGTAGTACGCACACTCGGGACAAATGGAACACTGAAGCTTTCTTT
TRBJ1-1	many	12	TRBV10-3	.	CAIREGGTEAFF	TGTGCCATCAGGGAAGGGGGCACTGAAGCTTTCTTT
TRBJ2-2	.	18	TRBV25-1	.	CASSLARGPEMNTGELFF	TGTGCCAGCAGTTTAGCGCGCGGGCCCGAGATGAACACCGGGGAGCTGTTTTTT
TRBJ1-2	few	14	TRBV6-1	TRBD1	CASSHRTGGYGYTF	TGTGCCAGCAGTCACAGGACAGGGGGCTATGGCTACACCTTC
TRBJ2-7	few	14	TRBV7-9	.	CASSVLSSGYEQYF	TGTGCCAGCAGCGTCCTCTCGAGTGGTTACGAGCAGTACTTC
TRBJ1-4	.	17	TRBV5-8	TRBD1	CASSFRDRGLANEKLFF	TGTGCCAGCAGCTTCCGGGACAGGGGGCTTGCTAATGAAAAACTGTTTTTT
TRBJ1-1	few	15	TRBV20-1	.	CSAFDPLSSDTEAFF	TGCAGTGCTTTCGATCCGCTCTCGAGCGACACTGAAGCTTTCTTT
TRBJ2-7	.	17	TRBV7-9	.	CASSLAGDMDRSYEQYF	TGTGCCAGCAGCTTGGCGGGGGATATGGACAGAAGCTACGAGCAGTACTTC
TRBJ2-1	.	13	TRBV19	.	CASSTRFGDEQFF	TGTGCCAGTAGTACTCGGTTCGGGGACGAGCAGTTCTTC
TRBJ2-7	.	14	TRBV10-2	TRBD2	CASRLAGTAYEQYF	TGCGCCAGCAGACTAGCGGGGACAGCCTACGAGCAGTACTTC
TRBJ2-5	.	13	TRBV6-1	TRBD1	CASSRGPPETQYF	TGTGCCAGCTCCAGGGGGCCTCCGGAGACCCAGTACTTC
TRBJ1-5	many	15	TRBV20-1	TRBD1	CSARGGQGGDQPQHF	TGCAGTGCTAGGGGGGGACAGGGGGGCGATCAGCCCCAGCATTTT
TRBJ2-2	few	15	TRBV5-4	.	CASSSGQSRSGELFF	TGTGCCAGCAGCTCGGGACAATCGCGTAGCGGGGAGCTGTTTTTT
TRBJ1-6	many	15	TRBV2	.	CASSEEGVMGSPLHF	TGTGCCAGCAGTGAAGAGGGGGTCATGGGTTCACCCCTCCACTTT
TRBJ2-2	.	15	TRBV19	.	CASSISIWDTGELFF	TGTGCCAGTAGTATTTCGATCTGGGACACCGGGGAGCTGTTTTTT
TRBJ1-6	many	16	TRBV2	.	CASSGGLSSYNSPLHF	TGTGCCAGCAGCGGGGGGCTAAGCTCCTATAATTCACCCCTCCACTTT